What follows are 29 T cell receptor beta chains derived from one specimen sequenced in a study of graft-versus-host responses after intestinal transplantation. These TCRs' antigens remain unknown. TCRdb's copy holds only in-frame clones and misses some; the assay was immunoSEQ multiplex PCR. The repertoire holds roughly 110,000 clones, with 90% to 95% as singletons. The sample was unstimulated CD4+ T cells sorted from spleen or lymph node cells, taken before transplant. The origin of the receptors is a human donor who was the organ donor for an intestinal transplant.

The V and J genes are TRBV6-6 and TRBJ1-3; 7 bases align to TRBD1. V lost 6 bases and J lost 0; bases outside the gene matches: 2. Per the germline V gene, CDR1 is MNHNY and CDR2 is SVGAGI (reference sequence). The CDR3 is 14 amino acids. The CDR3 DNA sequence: TGTGCCAGCAGGGGACAGTACTCTGGAAACACCATATATTTT. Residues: CASRGQYSGNTIYF.

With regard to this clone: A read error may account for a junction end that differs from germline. DNA of the CDR3: TGTGCCAGTACCCCGACTAGCGGGGCCTACACTGAGCAGTTCTTC. Its translation: CASTPTSGAYTEQFF. The chain uses TRBV19 and TRBJ2-1; TRBD2 matches 11 bases. The CDR3 has 15 amino acids. CDR1 is LNHDA and CDR2 is SQIVND in the germline V gene (reference sequence).

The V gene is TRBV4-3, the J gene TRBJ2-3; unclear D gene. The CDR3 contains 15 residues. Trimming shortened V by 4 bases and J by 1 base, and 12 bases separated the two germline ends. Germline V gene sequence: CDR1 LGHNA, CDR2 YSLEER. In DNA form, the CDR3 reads TGCGCCAGCAGCCTCTCAAGTGTTGGCACAGATACGCAGTATTTT. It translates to CASSLSSVGTDTQYF.

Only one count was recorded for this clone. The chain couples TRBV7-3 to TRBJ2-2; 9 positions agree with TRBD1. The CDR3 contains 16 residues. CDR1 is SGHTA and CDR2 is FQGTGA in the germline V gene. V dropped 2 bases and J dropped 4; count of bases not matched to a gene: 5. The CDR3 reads CASSLAGTGTTGELFF. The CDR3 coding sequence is TGTGCCAGCAGCTTAGCCGGGACAGGGACCACCGGGGAGCTGTTTTTT.

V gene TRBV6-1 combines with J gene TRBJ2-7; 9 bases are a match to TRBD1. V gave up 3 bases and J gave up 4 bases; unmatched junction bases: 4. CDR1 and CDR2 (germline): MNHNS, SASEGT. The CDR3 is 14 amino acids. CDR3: CASSDQDRGYEQYF. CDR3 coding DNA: TGTGCCAGCAGTGATCAGGACAGGGGTTACGAGCAGTACTTC.

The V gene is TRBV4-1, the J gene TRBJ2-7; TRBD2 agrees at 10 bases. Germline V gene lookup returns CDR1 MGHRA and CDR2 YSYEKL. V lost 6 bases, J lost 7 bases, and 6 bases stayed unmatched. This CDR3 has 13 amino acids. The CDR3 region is CASRGLARGEQYF. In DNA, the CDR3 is TGCGCCAGCAGGGGACTAGCGCGGGGAGAGCAGTACTTC.

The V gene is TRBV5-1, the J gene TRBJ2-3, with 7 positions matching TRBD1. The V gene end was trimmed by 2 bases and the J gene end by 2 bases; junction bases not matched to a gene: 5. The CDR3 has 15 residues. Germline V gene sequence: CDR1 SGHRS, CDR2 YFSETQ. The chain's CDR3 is CASSLRQGVTDTQYF. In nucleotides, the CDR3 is TGCGCCAGCAGCTTAAGACAGGGTGTCACAGATACGCAGTATTTT.

This CDR3 is CASSEQGWRTDTQYF. DNA of the CDR3: TGTGCCAGCAGCGAACAGGGATGGCGCACAGATACGCAGTATTTT. The rearrangement links TRBV2 to TRBJ2-3; D is possibly TRBD1 (6 bases). Germline CDR1 is SNHLY and CDR2 is FYNNEI. V was clipped by 6 bases and J by 1 base, with 14 bases between them. CDR3 size: 15 residues. The full variable domain, with the rest looked up from reference TRBV2 and TRBJ2-3, is EPEVTQTPSHQVTQMGQEVILRCVPISNHLYFYWYRQILGQKVEFLVSFYNNEISEKSEIFDDQFSVERPDGSNFTLKIRSTKLEDSAMYFCASSEQGWRTDTQYFGPGTRLTVL.

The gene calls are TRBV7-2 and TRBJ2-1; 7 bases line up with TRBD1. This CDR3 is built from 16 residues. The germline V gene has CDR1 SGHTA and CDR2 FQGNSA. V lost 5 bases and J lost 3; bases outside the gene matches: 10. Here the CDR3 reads CASSRQGSFGYNEQFF. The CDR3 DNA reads TGTGCCAGCAGCCGACAGGGTTCTTTCGGCTACAATGAGCAGTTCTTC.

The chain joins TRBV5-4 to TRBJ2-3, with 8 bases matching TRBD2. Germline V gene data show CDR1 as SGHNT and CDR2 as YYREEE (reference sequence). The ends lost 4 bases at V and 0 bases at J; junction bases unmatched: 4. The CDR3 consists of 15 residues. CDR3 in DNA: TGTGCCAGCAGCGGTAGGACTAGCAGCACAGATACGCAGTATTTT. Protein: CASSGRTSSTDTQYF.

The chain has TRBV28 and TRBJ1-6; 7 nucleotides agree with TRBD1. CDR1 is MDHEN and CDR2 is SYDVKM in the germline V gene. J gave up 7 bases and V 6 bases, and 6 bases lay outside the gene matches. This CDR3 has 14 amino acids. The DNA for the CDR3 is TGTGCCAGCAGACTACAGGGGAGGAATTCACCCCTCCACTTT. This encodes CASRLQGRNSPLHF.

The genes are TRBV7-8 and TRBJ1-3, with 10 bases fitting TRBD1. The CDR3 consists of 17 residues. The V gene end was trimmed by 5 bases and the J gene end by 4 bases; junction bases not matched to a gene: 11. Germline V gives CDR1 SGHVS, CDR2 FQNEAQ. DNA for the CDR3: TGTGCCAGCAGCCTATCCGGGACAGGGGCTCCCGGAAACACCATATATTTT. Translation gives CASSLSGTGAPGNTIYF.

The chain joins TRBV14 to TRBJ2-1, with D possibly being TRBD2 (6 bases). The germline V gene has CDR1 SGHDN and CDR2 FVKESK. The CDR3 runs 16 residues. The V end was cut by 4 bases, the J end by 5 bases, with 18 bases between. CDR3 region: CASSLPRWGGNNEQFF. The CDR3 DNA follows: TGTGCCAGCAGCCTCCCCCGGTGGGGAGGCAACAATGAGCAGTTCTTC.

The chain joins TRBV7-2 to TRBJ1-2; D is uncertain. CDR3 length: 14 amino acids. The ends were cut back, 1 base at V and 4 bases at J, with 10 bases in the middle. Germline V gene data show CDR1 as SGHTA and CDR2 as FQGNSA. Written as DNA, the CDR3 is TGTGCCAGCAGCTTAGTCGGCGGGATCTATGGCTACACCTTC. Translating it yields CASSLVGGIYGYTF.

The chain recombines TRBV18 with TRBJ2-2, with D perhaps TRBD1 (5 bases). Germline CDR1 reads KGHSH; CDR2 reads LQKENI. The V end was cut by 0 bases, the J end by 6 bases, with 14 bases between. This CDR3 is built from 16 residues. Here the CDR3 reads CASSPPAGLPSGELFF. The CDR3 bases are TGTGCCAGCTCACCACCGGCAGGGTTGCCATCCGGGGAGCTGTTTTTT.

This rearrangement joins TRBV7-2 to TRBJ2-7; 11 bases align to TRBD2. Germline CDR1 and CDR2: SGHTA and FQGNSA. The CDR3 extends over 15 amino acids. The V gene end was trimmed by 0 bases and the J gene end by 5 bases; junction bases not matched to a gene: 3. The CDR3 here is CASSLALAGDNEQYF. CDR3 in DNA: TGTGCCAGCAGCTTAGCACTAGCGGGAGACAACGAGCAGTACTTC. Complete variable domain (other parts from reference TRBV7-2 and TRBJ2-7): GAGVSQSPSNKVTEKGKDVELRCDPISGHTALYWYRQSLGQGLEFLIYFQGNSAPDKSGLPSDRFSAERTGGSVSTLTIQRTQQEDSAVYLCASSLALAGDNEQYFGPGTRLTVT.

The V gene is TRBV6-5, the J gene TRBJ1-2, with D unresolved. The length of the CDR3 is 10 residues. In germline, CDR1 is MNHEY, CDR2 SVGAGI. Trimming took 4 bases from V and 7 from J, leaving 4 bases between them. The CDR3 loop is CASSLGGYTF. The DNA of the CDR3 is TGTGCCAGCAGTTTGGGTGGCTACACCTTC.

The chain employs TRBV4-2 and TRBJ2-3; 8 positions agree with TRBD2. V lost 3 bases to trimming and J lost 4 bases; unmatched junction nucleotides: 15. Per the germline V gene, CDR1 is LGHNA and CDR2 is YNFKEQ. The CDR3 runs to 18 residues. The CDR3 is CASSHGSGSHQGADTQYF. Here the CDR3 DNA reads TGTGCCAGCAGCCACGGGAGCGGGAGCCATCAAGGGGCAGATACGCAGTATTTT.

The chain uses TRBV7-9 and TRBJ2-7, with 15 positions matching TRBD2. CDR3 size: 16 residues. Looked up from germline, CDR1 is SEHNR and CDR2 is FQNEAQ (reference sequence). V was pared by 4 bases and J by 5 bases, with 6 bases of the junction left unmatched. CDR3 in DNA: TGTGCCAGCAGCTCGGGACTAGCGGGAGGAGCGGACGAGCAGTACTTC. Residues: CASSSGLAGGADEQYF.

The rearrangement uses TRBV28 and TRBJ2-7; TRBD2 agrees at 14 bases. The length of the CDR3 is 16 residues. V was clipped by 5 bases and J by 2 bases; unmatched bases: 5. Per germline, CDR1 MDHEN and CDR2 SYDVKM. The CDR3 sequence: CASSTGGLAGAYEQYF. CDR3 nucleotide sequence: TGTGCCAGCAGTACGGGGGGACTAGCGGGGGCCTACGAGCAGTACTTC.

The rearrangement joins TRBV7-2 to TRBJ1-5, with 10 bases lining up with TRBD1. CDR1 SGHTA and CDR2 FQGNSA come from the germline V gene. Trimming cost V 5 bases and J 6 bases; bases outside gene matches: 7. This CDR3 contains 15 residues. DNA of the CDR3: TGTGCCAGCAGCCACGGGACAGGGGTACTTCAGCCCCAGCATTTT. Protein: CASSHGTGVLQPQHF.

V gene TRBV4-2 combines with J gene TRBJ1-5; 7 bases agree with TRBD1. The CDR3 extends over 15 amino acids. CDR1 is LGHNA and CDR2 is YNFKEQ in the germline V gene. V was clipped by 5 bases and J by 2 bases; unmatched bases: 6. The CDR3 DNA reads TGTGCCAGCAGCGACTCCGGACAGGGCAATCAGCCCCAGCATTTT. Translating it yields CASSDSGQGNQPQHF.

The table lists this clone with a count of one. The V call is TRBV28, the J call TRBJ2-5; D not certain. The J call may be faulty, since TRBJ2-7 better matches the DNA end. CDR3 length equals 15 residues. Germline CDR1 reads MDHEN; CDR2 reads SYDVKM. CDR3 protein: CASSPRWRLYYEQYF. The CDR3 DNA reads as TGTGCCAGCTCCCCTAGGTGGAGACTTTATTACGAGCAGTACTTC.

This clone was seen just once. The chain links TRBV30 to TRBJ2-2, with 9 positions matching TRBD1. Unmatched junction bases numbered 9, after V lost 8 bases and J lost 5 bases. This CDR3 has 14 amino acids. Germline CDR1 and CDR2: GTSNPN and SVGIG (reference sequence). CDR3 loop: CAHRGQGRTGELFF. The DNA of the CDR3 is TGTGCCCACCGAGGACAGGGGAGGACCGGGGAGCTGTTTTTT.

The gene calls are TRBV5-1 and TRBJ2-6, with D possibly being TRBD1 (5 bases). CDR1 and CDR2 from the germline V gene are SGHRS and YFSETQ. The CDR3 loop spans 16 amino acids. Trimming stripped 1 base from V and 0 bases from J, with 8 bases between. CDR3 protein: CASSLTGHSGANVLTF. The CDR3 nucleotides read TGCGCCAGCAGCTTGACAGGTCACTCTGGGGCCAACGTCCTGACTTTC.

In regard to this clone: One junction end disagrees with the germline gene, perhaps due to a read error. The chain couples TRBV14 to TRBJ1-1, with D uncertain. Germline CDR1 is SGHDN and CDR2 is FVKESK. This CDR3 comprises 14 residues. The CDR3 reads CAGSQDRSAAEAFF. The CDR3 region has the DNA TGTGCCGGCAGCCAAGATAGATCGGCGGCAGAAGCTTTCTTT.

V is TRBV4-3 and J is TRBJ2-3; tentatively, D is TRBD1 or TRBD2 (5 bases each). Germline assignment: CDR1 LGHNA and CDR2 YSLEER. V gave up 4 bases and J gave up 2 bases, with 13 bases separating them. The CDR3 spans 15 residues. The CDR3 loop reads CASSRDLWTTDTQYF. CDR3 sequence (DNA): TGCGCCAGCAGCCGGGACCTCTGGACCACAGATACGCAGTATTTT.

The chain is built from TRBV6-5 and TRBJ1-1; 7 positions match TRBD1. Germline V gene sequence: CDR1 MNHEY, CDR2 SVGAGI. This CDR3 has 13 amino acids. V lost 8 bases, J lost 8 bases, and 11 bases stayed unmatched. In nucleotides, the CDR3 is TGTGCCAGCTTCCGACAGGGTTTATCCGAAGCTTTCTTT. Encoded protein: CASFRQGLSEAFF.

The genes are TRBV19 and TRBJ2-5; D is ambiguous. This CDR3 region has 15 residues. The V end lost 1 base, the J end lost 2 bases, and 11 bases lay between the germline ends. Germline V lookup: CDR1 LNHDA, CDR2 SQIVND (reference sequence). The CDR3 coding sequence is TGTGCCAGTAGTATAGTAAGGGCAGATCAAGAGACCCAGTACTTC. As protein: CASSIVRADQETQYF.